The sample holds one count of the clone carrying this TCR beta chain. Germline V gene lookup returns CDR1 SGHTA and CDR2 FQGNSA. Trimming left V 3 bases short and J 6 bases short, with 25 bases between. The CDR3 is 18 residues long. The sample belongs to a study of shared T cell receptors in the human thymus. Produced via immunoSEQ multiplex PCR; TCRdb's table is partial and in-frame only. In the table there are under 700,000 clones, around 78% of which are singletons. The same sample was also studied in work on human thymus T cells. That paper states: The sample donors, healthy Finnish infants, were having corrective surgery for congenital heart defects. Thymus specimens were resections from corrective heart surgery. Thymic as well as blood repertoires seemed to favor certain V and J genes unevenly. Related studies noted strongly shared thymic repertoires across unrelated people.

V usage is TRBV7-2 and J usage is TRBJ2-3; a possible D gene is TRBD2 (7 bases). Source material: thymocytes. The receptor comes from a boy in the first two years of life with a congenital heart defect. The CDR3 DNA reads as TGTGCCAGCAGCTTCGGGGGGCGAGGGAGGACCCCACGGGATACGCAGTATTTT. Residues: CASSFGGRGRTPRDTQYF.